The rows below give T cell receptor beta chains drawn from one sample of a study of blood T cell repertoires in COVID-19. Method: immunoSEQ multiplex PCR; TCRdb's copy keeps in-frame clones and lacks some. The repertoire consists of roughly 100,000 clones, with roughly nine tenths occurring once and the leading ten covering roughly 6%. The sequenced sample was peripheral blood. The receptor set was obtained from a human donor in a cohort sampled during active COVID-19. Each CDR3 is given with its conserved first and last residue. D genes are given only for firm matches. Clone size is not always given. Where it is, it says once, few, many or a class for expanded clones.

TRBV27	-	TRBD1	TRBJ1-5	CASSPRDSSQPQHF	TGTGCCAGCAGTCCCAGGGACAGCAGTCAGCCCCAGCATTTT
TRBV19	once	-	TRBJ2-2	CASKYAGGTTGELFF	TGTGCCAGTAAATATGCAGGGGGGACCACCGGGGAGCTGTTTTTT
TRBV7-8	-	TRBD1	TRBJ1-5	CASSGGQGSNQPQHF	TGTGCCAGCAGCGGGGGACAGGGTAGCAATCAGCCCCAGCATTTT
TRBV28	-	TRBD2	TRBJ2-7	CAAGGLEQYF	TGTGCCGCGGGAGGACTCGAGCAGTACTTC
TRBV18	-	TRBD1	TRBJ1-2	CASSLTTGGSLYGYTF	TGTGCCAGCTCACTTACCACAGGGGGCTCTCTCTATGGCTACACCTTC
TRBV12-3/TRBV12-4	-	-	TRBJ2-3	CASRTPVDTQYF	TGTGCCAGCCGAACCCCGGTGGATACGCAGTATTTT
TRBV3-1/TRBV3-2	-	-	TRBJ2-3	CASSPAPGHVTDTQYF	TGTGCCAGCAGCCCAGCCCCGGGACACGTCACAGATACGCAGTATTTT
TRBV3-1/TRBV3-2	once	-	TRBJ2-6	CASSPGHSSGANVLTF	TGTGCCAGCAGCCCGGGACACAGCTCTGGGGCCAACGTCCTGACTTTC
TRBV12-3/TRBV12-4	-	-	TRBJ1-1	CASSRTANTEAFF	TGTGCCAGCAGTCGGACAGCGAACACTGAAGCTTTCTTT
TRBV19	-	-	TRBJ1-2	CASSARGVGTYGYTF	TGTGCCAGTAGTGCCAGGGGAGTTGGTACTTATGGCTACACCTTC
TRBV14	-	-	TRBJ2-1	CASSPKWGETSLEQFF	TGTGCCAGCAGCCCCAAGTGGGGGGAGACCTCGTTGGAGCAGTTCTTC